Presented here are 4 T cell receptor beta chains from one specimen sequenced in a study of T cells in Graves' hyperthyroidism and ophthalmopathy. Amplified regions were TCR beta CDR3 sequences from RNA transcripts. The HTBI set primed first-round TCR CDR3 RT-PCR. A single record per CDR3 protein comes from TCRdb applying MiXCR to the multiplex PCR reads. The sample holds 250,000 to 300,000 distinct CDR3 sequences; about 14% are singletons and the top ten take 13%. Sample: blood. These receptors originate from a woman in her thirties or forties with Graves' hyperthyroidism that later progressed to Graves' ophthalmopathy.

This clonotype was detected many times. The genes are TRBV12-5 and TRBJ2-7; unclear D gene. CDR1 is LGHNT and CDR2 is FRNRAP in the germline V gene. Trimming removed 0 bases at V and 6 bases at J, with 27 bases between. The CDR3 length is 19 residues. The CDR3 DNA is TGTGCTAGTGGTTTGGTTCGCCCAAATCCCTCCGGGTCTTCGAGCGAGCAGTACTTC. It yields the protein CASGLVRPNPSGSSSEQYF.

Points on this clonotype: A much larger clone lies one base from this, so it may be a read error. This sequence joins TRBV4-1 and TRBJ2-7; 14 nucleotides match TRBD2. The CDR3 length is 17 residues. In germline, CDR1 is MGHRA, CDR2 YSYEKL. V lost 4 bases, J lost 4 bases, and 9 bases stayed unmatched. Here the CDR3 reads CASSRLDGTSGSYEQYF. CDR3 coding DNA: TGCGCCAGCAGCCGACTAGATGGGACTAGCGGGAGTTACGAGCAGTACTTC.

This clonotype was seen ten or more times. The V and J genes are TRBV29-1 and TRBJ1-1; a possible D gene is TRBD1 (6 bases). Deletions cut 7 bases from V and 1 base from J, with 22 bases between. CDR1 and CDR2 from the germline V gene are SQVTM and ANQGSEA. CDR3 length equals 16 residues. CDR3 sequence (DNA): TGCAGCGCCTCGCCCCCCGGGACATCTCAGAACACTGAAGCTTTCTTT. Translation gives CSASPPGTSQNTEAFF.

The sample holds many counts of this clonotype. The gene calls are TRBV7-9 and TRBJ2-1; perhaps TRBD2 as D (5 bases). Germline CDR1 reads SEHNR; CDR2 reads FQNEAQ (reference sequence). This CDR3 contains 15 residues. The V gene lost 2 bases and the J gene lost 8 bases, with 16 bases spanning the gap. In nucleotides, the CDR3 is TGTGCCAGCAGCTTAAATAGTCCCACTAGGGATGAGCAGTTCTTC. Translation: CASSLNSPTRDEQFF.